This T cell receptor (beta chain) originates from a study of cytomegalovirus exposure and HLA in healthy donors. Overall study context: Out of 398 genotyped donors, less than 85% belonged to the Caucasian-associated ancestry cluster.

Primers: 60 Vbeta forward and 13 Jbeta reverse. The table came from immunoSEQ multiplex PCR; TCRdb's copy has only in-frame clones and leaves some out. The table has around 100,000 clones, about 74% seen once; the top ten hold over 4%. Only one count was recorded for this clone. The antigen remains unidentified. Per germline, CDR1 SNHLY and CDR2 FYNNEI. The CDR3 spans 13 residues. V dropped 5 bases and J dropped 4 bases, with 11 bases sitting between them. Every donor was a healthy person donating bone marrow. Broader study findings: With high specificity and sensitivity, the classifier reportedly diagnosed cytomegalovirus status. An analysis done earlier found most TCR beta V segments productive about 90% or about 30% of the time.

The J gene is TRBJ1-2, the V gene TRBV2, with a tentative D call TRBD1 (6 bases). Sequenced input: PBMCs. The sequence was collected from a female donor in good health and CMV-seropositive. For the CDR3, the DNA is TGTGCCAGCAGTCCGGACAGCCTCTATGGCTACACCTTC. It translates to CASSPDSLYGYTF.